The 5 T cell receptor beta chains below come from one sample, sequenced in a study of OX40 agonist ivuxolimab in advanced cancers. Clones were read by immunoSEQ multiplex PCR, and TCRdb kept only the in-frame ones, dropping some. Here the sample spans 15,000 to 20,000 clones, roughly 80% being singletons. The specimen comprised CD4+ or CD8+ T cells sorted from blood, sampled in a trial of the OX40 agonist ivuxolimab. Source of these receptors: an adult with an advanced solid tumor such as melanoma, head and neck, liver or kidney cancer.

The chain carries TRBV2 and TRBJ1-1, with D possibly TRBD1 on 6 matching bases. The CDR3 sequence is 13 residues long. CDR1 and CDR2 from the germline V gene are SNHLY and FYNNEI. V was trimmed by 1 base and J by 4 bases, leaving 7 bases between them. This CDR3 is CASSEGRGTEAFF. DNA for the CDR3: TGTGCCAGCAGTGAAGGCAGGGGCACTGAAGCTTTCTTT.

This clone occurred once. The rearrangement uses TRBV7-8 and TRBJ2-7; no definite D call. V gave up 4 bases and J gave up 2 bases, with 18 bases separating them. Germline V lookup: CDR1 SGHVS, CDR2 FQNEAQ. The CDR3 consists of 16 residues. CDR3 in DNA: TGTGCCAGCAGCTACCTCACTACTGCCCCTCCCTACGAGCAGTACTTC. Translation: CASSYLTTAPPYEQYF.

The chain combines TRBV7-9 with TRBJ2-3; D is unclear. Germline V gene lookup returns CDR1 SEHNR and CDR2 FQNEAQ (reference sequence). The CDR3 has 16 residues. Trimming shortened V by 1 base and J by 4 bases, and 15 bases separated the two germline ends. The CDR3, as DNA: TGTGCCAGCAGCTTAGTCGGTCAGAGCCGTGCAGATACGCAGTATTTT. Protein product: CASSLVGQSRADTQYF.

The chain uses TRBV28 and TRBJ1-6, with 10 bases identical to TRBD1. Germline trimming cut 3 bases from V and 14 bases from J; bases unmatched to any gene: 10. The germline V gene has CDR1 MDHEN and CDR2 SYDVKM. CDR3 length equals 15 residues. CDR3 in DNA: TGTGCCAGCAGTTTGCCGCGGACAGGGGGAGGGACCCTCCACTTT. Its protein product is CASSLPRTGGGTLHF.

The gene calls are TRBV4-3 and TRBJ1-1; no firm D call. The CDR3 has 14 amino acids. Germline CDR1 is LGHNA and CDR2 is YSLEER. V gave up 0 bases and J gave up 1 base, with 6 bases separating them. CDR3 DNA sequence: TGCGCCAGCAGCCAAGACGCAGGGAACACTGAAGCTTTCTTT. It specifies CASSQDAGNTEAFF.